This TCR beta chain was found in a study of cytomegalovirus exposure and HLA in healthy donors. Study overall: The same platform was used for the 120 validation repertoires and the 650 to 800 first-cohort repertoires, a later analysis reported. Overall study findings and caveats: The study found most TCR sequences rare, yet found some public TCRs in many donors. Cytomegalovirus status was reportedly diagnosed by the classifier with high sensitivity and specificity.

Looked up from germline, CDR1 is SGHNT and CDR2 is YENEEA. The CDR3 covers 13 residues. V was clipped by 4 bases and J by 4 bases, with 10 bases between them. Comment on this clone: Its specificity is not known.

The table came from immunoSEQ multiplex PCR; TCRdb's copy has only in-frame clones and leaves some out. This sample has a few hundred thousand clones, with about nine tenths found just once. The rearrangement links TRBV11-3 to TRBJ1-1, with D possibly matching TRBD1 (6 bases). This clonotype was sampled from a woman aged 18-29 years in good health and CMV-seronegative. Material: PBMCs. The CDR3, as DNA: TGTGCCAGCAGCTCGCAGGGGCTCACTGAAGCTTTCTTT. This sequence encodes CASSSQGLTEAFF.